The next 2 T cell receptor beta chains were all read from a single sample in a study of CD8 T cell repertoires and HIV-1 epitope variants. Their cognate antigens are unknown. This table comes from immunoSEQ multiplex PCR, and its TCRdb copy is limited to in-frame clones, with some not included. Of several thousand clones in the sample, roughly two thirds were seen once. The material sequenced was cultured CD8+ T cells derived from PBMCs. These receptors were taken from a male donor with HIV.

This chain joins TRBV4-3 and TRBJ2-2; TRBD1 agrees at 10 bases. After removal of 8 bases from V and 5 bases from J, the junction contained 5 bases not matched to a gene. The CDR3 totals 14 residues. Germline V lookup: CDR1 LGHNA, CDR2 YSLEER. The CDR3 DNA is TGCGCCAGCTCCGGGACAGGGGTTACCGGGGAGCTGTTTTTT. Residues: CASSGTGVTGELFF.

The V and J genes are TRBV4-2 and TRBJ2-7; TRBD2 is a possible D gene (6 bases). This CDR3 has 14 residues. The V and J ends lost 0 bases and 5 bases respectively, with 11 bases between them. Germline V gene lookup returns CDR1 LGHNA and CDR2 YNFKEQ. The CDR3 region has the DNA TGTGCCAGCAGCCAAGATTCTAGCGTTAACGAGCAGTACTTC. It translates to CASSQDSSVNEQYF.